The 29 T cell receptor beta chains presented below share a single source sample, sequenced in a study of blood T cells in healthy people across ages. Then a second PCR, running roughly 7 to 11 cycles, was carried out with a sample-barcoded 5' primer and a J-beta primer mix. TCRdb recomputed calls from the 5' RACE reads with MiXCR, one row per CDR3 protein. Found here are approximately 900,000 distinct CDR3 sequences, around 48% of them singletons; the top ten hold about an eighth. Sequencing was performed on blood. The source of these receptors is a man younger than 45 in good health.

CDR3 residues: CASSLERTGGSAGYTF. The DNA for the CDR3 is TGTGCCAGCAGCTTAGAGCGGACAGGGGGCTCTGCTGGCTACACCTTC. The V gene is TRBV7-9, the J gene TRBJ1-2; 11 nucleotides align to TRBD1. This CDR3 is 16 amino acids long. V shed 1 base and J 7 bases; nucleotides not matched to a gene: 8. From germline, CDR1 is SEHNR and CDR2 FQNEAQ (reference sequence). Based on the CDR3 plus reference TRBV7-9 and TRBJ1-2, the full variable domain is DTGVSQNPRHKITKRGQNVTFRCDPISEHNRLYWYRQTLGQGPEFLTYFQNEAQLEKSRLLSDRFSAERPKGSFSTLEIQRTEQGDSAMYLCASSLERTGGSAGYTFGSGTRLTVV.

V is TRBV9 and J is TRBJ2-3; either TRBD1 or TRBD2 may fit D (5 bases each). The CDR3 length is 15 residues. Trimming took off 0 bases at V and 4 bases at J, with 12 bases between the two ends. Per the germline V gene, CDR1 is SGDLS and CDR2 is YYNGEE. In DNA, the CDR3 is TGTGCCAGCAGCGTAGTAGGGGCGGGCGCAGATACGCAGTATTTT. It yields the protein CASSVVGAGADTQYF.

This clonotype was observed a few times. The V and J genes are TRBV6-5 and TRBJ2-5, with 7 bases fitting TRBD2. V lost 0 bases, J lost 1 base, and 2 bases stayed unmatched. The CDR3 spans 15 residues. The germline CDR1 and CDR2 sequences are MNHEY and SVGAGI. CDR3 DNA: TGTGCCAGCAGTTACTCGGGACTATTCCAAGAGACCCAGTACTTC. This codes for CASSYSGLFQETQYF.

V gene TRBV10-3 combines with J gene TRBJ2-3; D gene uncertain. V lost 3 bases, J lost 7 bases, and 8 bases lay in between. Germline CDR1 and CDR2: ENHRY and SYGVKD. This CDR3 has 12 residues. CDR3 amino acids: CAISDVRHTQYF. The CDR3 DNA is TGTGCCATCAGTGATGTACGACATACGCAGTATTTT.

The rearrangement joins TRBV28 to TRBJ2-5; 10 bases agree with TRBD1. The J call may be mistaken, given a closer DNA end match to TRBJ2-7. The CDR3 totals 15 residues. The germline gives CDR1 MDHEN, CDR2 SYDVKM. This CDR3 reads CASRPLGTGESEQYF. The CDR3 DNA is TGTGCCAGCAGACCACTCGGGACAGGGGAATCCGAGCAGTACTTC.

This clonotype appeared a few times. The chain joins TRBV12-3 or TRBV12-4 to TRBJ2-3; TRBD1 agrees at 8 bases. V gave up 6 bases and J gave up 4 bases; unmatched junction bases: 9. The CDR3 has 15 amino acids. The CDR3 here is CASSRGAGGPDTQYF. CDR3 nucleotides: TGTGCCAGCAGCCGCGGGGCAGGGGGCCCAGATACGCAGTATTTT.

The genes are TRBV29-1 and TRBJ2-3; D remains unclear. This CDR3 is built from 14 residues. In germline, CDR1 is SQVTM, CDR2 ANQGSEA. Trimming took off 3 bases at V and 0 bases at J, with 10 bases between the two ends. The CDR3 protein is CSVEGVDSTDTQYF. Written as DNA, the CDR3 is TGCAGCGTTGAGGGCGTCGATAGCACAGATACGCAGTATTTT.

There are a few counts of this clonotype. The chain combines TRBV5-1 with TRBJ2-1; D is undetermined. From germline, CDR1 is SGHRS and CDR2 YFSETQ. The CDR3 consists of 14 residues. V lost 0 bases and J lost 4, with 8 bases in between. CDR3 in amino acids: CASSLAVGYNEQFF. The CDR3, as DNA: TGCGCCAGCAGCTTGGCGGTTGGATACAATGAGCAGTTCTTC.

The CDR3 reads CASSFRDMNTEAFF. In DNA form, the CDR3 reads TGTGCCAGCAGTTTTCGAGACATGAACACTGAAGCTTTCTTT. The genes are TRBV12-3 or TRBV12-4 and TRBJ1-1; the D is unclear. The CDR3 contains 14 residues. Trimming stripped 3 bases from V and 0 bases from J, with 8 bases between.

The chain carries TRBV6-5 and TRBJ2-5; TRBD1 aligns across 7 bases. The V gene end was trimmed by 6 bases and the J gene end by 0 bases; junction bases not matched to a gene: 7. Germline CDR1 MNHEY, CDR2 SVGAGI. CDR3 length: 15 residues. The DNA for the CDR3 is TGTGCCAGCAGACGAGGGACAGCGAACCAAGAGACCCAGTACTTC. This codes for CASRRGTANQETQYF.

This clonotype was seen repeatedly, ten times or more. The rearrangement joins TRBV9 to TRBJ1-1, with D unresolved. The V and J ends lost 1 base and 2 bases respectively, with 12 bases between them. The CDR3 length is 15 residues. CDR1 is SGDLS and CDR2 is YYNGEE in the germline V gene. CDR3 in amino acids: CASSVSLDGNTEAFF. The CDR3 DNA sequence: TGTGCCAGCAGCGTAAGCCTAGACGGCAACACTGAAGCTTTCTTT.

The chain recombines TRBV12-5 with TRBJ1-2; no definite D call. Germline assignment: CDR1 LGHNT and CDR2 FRNRAP. The CDR3 is made up of 10 amino acids. Between the trimmed V and J ends, which lost 4 bases and 7 bases, there was a span of 4 bases. CDR3 in DNA: TGTGCTAGTGGTTCGTCTGGCTACACCTTC. Protein product: CASGSSGYTF.

The V gene is TRBV6-1, the J gene TRBJ1-1; D is undetermined. The CDR3 consists of 13 residues. The V end lost 3 bases, the J end lost 3 bases, and 8 bases lay between the germline ends. Germline CDR1 MNHNS, CDR2 SASEGT. CDR3 loop: CASSDIAYTEAFF. Written as DNA, the CDR3 is TGTGCCAGCAGTGACATCGCGTACACTGAAGCTTTCTTT.

V usage is TRBV4-2 and J usage is TRBJ2-1, with a weak D call TRBD2 (6 bases). The CDR3 sequence is 14 residues long. V was pared by 0 bases and J by 13 bases, with 16 bases between. In germline, CDR1 is LGHNA, CDR2 YNFKEQ. The CDR3 is CASSQDPSASIQFF. CDR3 coding DNA: TGTGCCAGCAGCCAAGATCCTAGCGCCAGTATACAGTTCTTC.

This clonotype came up once. The chain carries TRBV29-1 and TRBJ1-2; a possible D gene is TRBD1 (5 bases). The V gene's germline CDR1 is SQVTM and CDR2 ANQGSEA. This CDR3 is built from 13 residues. The germline V and J ends were trimmed by 6 bases and 0 bases, with 11 bases remaining between them. CDR3: CSVREPANYGYTF. CDR3 bases: TGCAGCGTCAGGGAACCGGCTAACTATGGCTACACCTTC.

The chain has TRBV30 and TRBJ1-5; tentative D call: TRBD1 (6 bases). The CDR3 has 13 amino acids. Looked up from germline, CDR1 is GTSNPN and CDR2 is SVGIG (reference sequence). Trimming removed 4 bases at V and 1 base at J, with 8 bases between. The CDR3 loop reads CAWTDRSNQPQHF. The CDR3, as DNA: TGTGCCTGGACTGACAGGAGCAATCAGCCCCAGCATTTT.

This chain links TRBV4-3 with TRBJ2-7; D unresolved. The germline V gene has CDR1 LGHNA and CDR2 YSLEER. V was pared by 0 bases and J by 5 bases, with 8 bases between. The CDR3 is made up of 13 amino acids. DNA for the CDR3: TGCGCCAGCAGCCAAGAATACATCCACGAGCAGTACTTC. Translation gives CASSQEYIHEQYF.

V is TRBV28 and J is TRBJ2-7; D tentatively reads TRBD1 or TRBD2 (5 bases each). Trimming removed 5 bases from V and 2 bases from J, with 13 bases in between. From germline, CDR1 is MDHEN and CDR2 SYDVKM. The CDR3 contains 14 residues. Here the CDR3 reads CASSPGAGPYEQYF. Here the CDR3 DNA reads TGTGCCAGCAGTCCCGGGGCAGGGCCCTACGAGCAGTACTTC.

V and J are TRBV7-6 and TRBJ2-1, with D perhaps matching TRBD2 (5 bases). V was pared by 6 bases and J by 1 base, with 19 bases between. The CDR3 spans 17 residues. The V gene's germline CDR1 is SGHVS and CDR2 FNYEAQ. The CDR3 region is CASSRRSDQHSYNEQFF. The CDR3 DNA follows: TGTGCCAGCAGTCGGAGGTCCGACCAGCATTCCTACAATGAGCAGTTCTTC.

This clonotype was counted between two and nine times. This rearrangement joins TRBV29-1 to TRBJ2-7, with D possibly being TRBD1 (6 bases). Looked up from germline, CDR1 is SQVTM and CDR2 is ANQGSEA. This CDR3 is 13 amino acids long. Trimming removed 4 bases at V and 0 bases at J, with 10 bases between. The CDR3 nucleotides are TGCAGCGTTGCGCACAGGGCCTCCTACGAGCAGTACTTC. Protein sequence: CSVAHRASYEQYF.

The chain joins TRBV28 to TRBJ2-7; 10 positions agree with TRBD1. Germline V gene sequence: CDR1 MDHEN, CDR2 SYDVKM. The CDR3 has 19 residues. The V gene end was trimmed by 4 bases and the J gene end by 0 bases; junction bases not matched to a gene: 15. CDR3 protein: CASSSSSGQGILGSYEQYF. The CDR3 nucleotides read TGTGCCAGCAGTTCCTCCTCGGGACAGGGGATCTTGGGCTCCTACGAGCAGTACTTC.

V and J are TRBV27 and TRBJ1-1; a possible D gene is TRBD1 (6 bases). V shed 1 base and J shed 1 base, with 10 bases lying between them. The germline gives CDR1 MNHEY, CDR2 SMNVEV (reference sequence). This CDR3 has 15 residues. CDR3 loop: CASSLLPGQNTEAFF. The CDR3 region has the DNA TGTGCCAGCAGTTTATTGCCGGGACAGAACACTGAAGCTTTCTTT.

The J gene is TRBJ2-3, the V gene TRBV9, with D possibly TRBD1 on 5 matching bases. Trimming shortened V by 3 bases and J by 0 bases, and 11 bases separated the two germline ends. The CDR3 is made up of 15 amino acids. Germline CDR1 and CDR2: SGDLS and YYNGEE. The CDR3 coding sequence is TGTGCCAGCAGCGCGACAGTTTCTAGCACAGATACGCAGTATTTT. Protein product: CASSATVSSTDTQYF.

The sample holds a few counts of this clonotype. The chain combines TRBV5-1 with TRBJ1-2, with D possibly TRBD1 on 5 matching bases. Germline V lookup: CDR1 SGHRS, CDR2 YFSETQ. The CDR3 has 15 amino acids. Between the trimmed V and J ends, which lost 2 bases and 4 bases, there was a span of 15 bases. In nucleotides, the CDR3 is TGCGCCAGCAGCTTCGAGGGACCGGGGGGCTATGGCTACACCTTC. It is translated as CASSFEGPGGYGYTF.

For the CDR3, the DNA is TGTGCCAGCAGTTTCCGACAGACTTATAGCAATCAGCCCCAGCATTTT. It codes for CASSFRQTYSNQPQHF. The rearrangement joins TRBV2 to TRBJ1-5, with a tentative D call TRBD1 (5 bases). Trimming pared 5 bases from V and 0 bases from J, leaving 14 bases between. The CDR3 consists of 16 residues. Per the germline V gene, CDR1 is SNHLY and CDR2 is FYNNEI.

This sequence joins TRBV29-1 and TRBJ1-2, with D tentatively TRBD1 (6 bases). Germline CDR1 SQVTM, CDR2 ANQGSEA. The CDR3 runs to 13 residues. Trimming pared 3 bases from V and 6 bases from J, leaving 14 bases between. This chain's CDR3 is CSVDLTGWDGYTF. The CDR3 nucleotides read TGCAGCGTTGACCTAACAGGGTGGGATGGCTACACCTTC.

This clonotype has more than one count but fewer than ten. This chain connects TRBV10-3 to TRBJ2-1; D might be TRBD1 or TRBD2, each matching 5 bases. With 2 bases removed from V and 5 bases from J, the gap between germline ends came to 10 bases. The CDR3 runs to 14 residues. CDR1 is ENHRY, CDR2 SYGVKD, per germline. Here the CDR3 DNA reads TGTGCCATCAGTGAGGGGGACCGACACAATGAGCAGTTCTTC. Amino acids: CAISEGDRHNEQFF.

The V and J genes are TRBV27 and TRBJ2-5, with TRBD1 as a possible D gene (5 bases). The germline V and J ends were trimmed by 4 bases and 5 bases, with 20 bases remaining between them. The germline V gene has CDR1 MNHEY and CDR2 SMNVEV (reference sequence). The CDR3 extends over 16 amino acids. The CDR3 region is CASSSSLIVAGETQYF. Here the CDR3 DNA reads TGTGCCAGCAGTTCGAGCCTCATTGTCGCAGGGGAGACCCAGTACTTC.

This clonotype was observed a few times. The chain uses TRBV10-3 and TRBJ2-5; D gene unclear. Per germline, CDR1 ENHRY and CDR2 SYGVKD. CDR3 length: 14 residues. Between the trimmed V and J ends, which lost 5 bases and 5 bases, there was a span of 15 bases. The CDR3 nucleotides read TGTGCCATCAGTCCCCCTGGGGATCGGGAGACCCAGTACTTC. It yields the protein CAISPPGDRETQYF.